The rows below give T cell receptor beta chains drawn from one sample of a study of PD-1 blockade in mismatch repair-deficient tumors. The table came from immunoSEQ multiplex PCR; TCRdb's copy has only in-frame clones and leaves some out. The data contain tens of thousands of clones, roughly three quarters of them seen just once; the ten biggest clones take up about 3.5%. This material consisted of peripheral blood, taken 4 weeks after starting pembrolizumab. Receptor source: an adult with mismatch repair-deficient cancer. Each CDR3 is given with its conserved first and last residue. D genes are given only for firm matches. Rows may omit the clone size; those that give it use once, few, many or a size class.

V gene	J gene	clone size	D gene	CDR3 DNA	CDR3 protein
TRBV7-9	TRBJ2-1	once	.	TGTGCCAGCAGCAATGAGGCCCGCAATGAGCAGTTCTTC	CASSNEARNEQFF
TRBV5-1	TRBJ2-5	.	TRBD2	TGCGCCAGCAGCTTGGCCGGTCTAGCGGGTTTCGGGACCCAGTACTTC	CASSLAGLAGFGTQYF
TRBV5-1	TRBJ2-5	.	.	TGCGCCAGCAGCTTGATATCAACTCAAGAGACCCAGTACTTC	CASSLISTQETQYF
TRBV13	TRBJ2-7	.	.	TGTGCCAGCAGCCCCATTGGGACACTCGAGCAGTACTTC	CASSPIGTLEQYF
TRBV6-5	TRBJ1-3	.	.	TGTGCCAGCTATCAAGGGCCCGGAAACACCATATATTTT	CASYQGPGNTIYF
TRBV6-6	TRBJ2-7	.	TRBD1	TGTGCCAGCAGTGACAGGGGGCTCGAGCAGTACTTC	CASSDRGLEQYF
TRBV7-2	TRBJ2-5	once	.	TGTGCCAGCAGCTTACTAGTTCTAGAGACCCAGTACTTC	CASSLLVLETQYF
TRBV5-1	TRBJ1-1	once	.	TGCGCCAGCAGTCGGGGGGGGGCCGGGAACACTGAAGCTTTCTTT	CASSRGGAGNTEAFF
TRBV9	TRBJ2-7	once	TRBD2	TGTGCCAGCAGCGTAGAATTAGGGACTAGTACCTACGAGCAGTACTTC	CASSVELGTSTYEQYF
TRBV11-2	TRBJ1-2	once	.	TGTGCCAGCAGCTCCCGAACGAAGGGGGGCTACACCTTC	CASSSRTKGGYTF
TRBV29-1	TRBJ1-1	once	TRBD1	TGCAGCGTTGAAGATGTGGGGGACAGCATGAACACTGAAGCTTTCTTT	CSVEDVGDSMNTEAFF
TRBV28	TRBJ1-2	.	.	TGTGCCAGCAGTTTTCTGGCAGGGGAGCTCGATGGCTACACCTTC	CASSFLAGELDGYTF
TRBV6-1	TRBJ2-7	.	TRBD2	TGTGCCAGCAGTGAAGTTGCCGGGAGGCTGAACGAGCAGTACTTC	CASSEVAGRLNEQYF